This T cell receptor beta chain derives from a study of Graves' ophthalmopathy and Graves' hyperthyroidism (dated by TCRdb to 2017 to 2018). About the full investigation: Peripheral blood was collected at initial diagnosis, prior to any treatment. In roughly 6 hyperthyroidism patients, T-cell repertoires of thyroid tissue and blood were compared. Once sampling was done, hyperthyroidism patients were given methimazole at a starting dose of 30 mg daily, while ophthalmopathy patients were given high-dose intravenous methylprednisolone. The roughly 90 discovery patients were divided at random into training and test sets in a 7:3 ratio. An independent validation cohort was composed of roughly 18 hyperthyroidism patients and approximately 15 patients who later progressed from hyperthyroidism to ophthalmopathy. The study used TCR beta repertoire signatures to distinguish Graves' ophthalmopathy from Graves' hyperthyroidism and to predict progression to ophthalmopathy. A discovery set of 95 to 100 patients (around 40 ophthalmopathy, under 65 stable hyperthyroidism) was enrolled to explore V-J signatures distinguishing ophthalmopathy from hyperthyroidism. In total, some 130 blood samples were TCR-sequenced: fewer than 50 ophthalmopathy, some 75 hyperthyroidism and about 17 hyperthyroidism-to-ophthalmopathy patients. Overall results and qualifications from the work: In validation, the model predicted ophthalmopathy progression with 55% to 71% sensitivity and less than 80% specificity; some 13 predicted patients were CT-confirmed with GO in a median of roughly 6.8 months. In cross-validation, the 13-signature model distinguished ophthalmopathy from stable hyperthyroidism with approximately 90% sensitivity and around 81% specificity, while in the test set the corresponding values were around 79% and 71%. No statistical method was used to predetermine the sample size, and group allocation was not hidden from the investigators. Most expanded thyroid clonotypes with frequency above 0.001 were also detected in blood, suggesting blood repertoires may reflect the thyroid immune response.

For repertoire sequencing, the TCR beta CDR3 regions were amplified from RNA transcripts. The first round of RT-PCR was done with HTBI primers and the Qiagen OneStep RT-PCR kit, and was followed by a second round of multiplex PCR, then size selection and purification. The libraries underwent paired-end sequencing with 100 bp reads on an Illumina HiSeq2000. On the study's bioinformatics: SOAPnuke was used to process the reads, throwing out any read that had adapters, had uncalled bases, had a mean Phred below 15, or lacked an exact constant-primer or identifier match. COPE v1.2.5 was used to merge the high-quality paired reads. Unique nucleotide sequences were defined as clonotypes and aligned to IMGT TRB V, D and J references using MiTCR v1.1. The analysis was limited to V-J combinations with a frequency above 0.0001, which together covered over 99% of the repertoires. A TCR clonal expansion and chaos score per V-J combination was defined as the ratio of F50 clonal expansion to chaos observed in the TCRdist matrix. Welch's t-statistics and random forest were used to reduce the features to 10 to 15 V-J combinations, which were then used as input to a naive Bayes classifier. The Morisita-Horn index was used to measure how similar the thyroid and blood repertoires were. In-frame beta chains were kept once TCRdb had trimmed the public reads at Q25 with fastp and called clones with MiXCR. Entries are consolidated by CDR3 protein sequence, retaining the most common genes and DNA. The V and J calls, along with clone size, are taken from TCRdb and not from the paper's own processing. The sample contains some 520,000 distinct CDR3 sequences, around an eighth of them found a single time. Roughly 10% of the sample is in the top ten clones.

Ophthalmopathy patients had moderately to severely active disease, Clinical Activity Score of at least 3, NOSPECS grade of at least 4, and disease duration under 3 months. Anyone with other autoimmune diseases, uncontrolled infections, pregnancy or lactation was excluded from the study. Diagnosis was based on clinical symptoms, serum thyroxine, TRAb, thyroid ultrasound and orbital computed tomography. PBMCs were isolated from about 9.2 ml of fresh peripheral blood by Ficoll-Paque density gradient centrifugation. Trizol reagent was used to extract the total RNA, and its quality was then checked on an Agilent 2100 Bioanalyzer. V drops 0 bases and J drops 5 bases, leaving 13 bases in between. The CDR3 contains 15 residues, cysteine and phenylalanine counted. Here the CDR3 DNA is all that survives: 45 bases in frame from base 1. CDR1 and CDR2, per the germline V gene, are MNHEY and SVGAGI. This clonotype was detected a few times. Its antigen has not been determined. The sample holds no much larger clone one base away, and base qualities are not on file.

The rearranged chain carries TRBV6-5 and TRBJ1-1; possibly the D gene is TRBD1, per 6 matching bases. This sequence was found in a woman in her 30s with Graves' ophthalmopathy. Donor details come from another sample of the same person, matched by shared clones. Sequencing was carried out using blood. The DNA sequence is TGTGCCAGCAGTTACTCCCCCAGGGGAACTACTGAAGCTTTCTTT. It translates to CASSYSPRGTTEAFF.